The 20 T cell receptor beta chains in this list originate from one sample, sequenced in a study of T-cell reconstitution after alpha-beta-depleted transplantation in children. Preparation of the TCRbeta library used unique molecular identifiers. TCRdb ran MiXCR on the PCR reads and lists one entry per CDR3 protein. The table records about 610,000 distinct CDR3 sequences, under 12% of them present only once. The sequences come from PBMCs from the stem cell graft donor, collected from the stem cell graft. These receptors came from a human donor who donated a stem cell graft to a child with acute myeloid leukemia.

At least ten counts were recorded for this clonotype. The V and J genes are TRBV29-1 and TRBJ2-1; D uncertain. The CDR3 contains 10 residues. Germline CDR1 SQVTM, CDR2 ANQGSEA. V shed 4 bases and J shed 5 bases, with 3 bases lying between them. In DNA form, the CDR3 reads TGCAGCGTTGGCCACAATGAGCAGTTCTTC. It yields the protein CSVGHNEQFF.

This clonotype appeared once. J is TRBJ2-1 and V is TRBV19; tentatively, D is TRBD2 (6 bases). The CDR3 sequence is 18 residues long. V was pared by 3 bases and J by 3 bases, with 21 bases between. Germline CDR1 is LNHDA and CDR2 is SQIVND (reference sequence). The CDR3, as DNA: TGTGCCAGTAGTATCCGGATACCGGGACTCCTTTACTACAATGAGCAGTTCTTC. This gives the protein CASSIRIPGLLYYNEQFF.

At least ten counts were recorded for this clonotype. The chain couples TRBV6-1 to TRBJ2-1; TRBD2 agrees at 13 bases. CDR3 length: 17 residues. Germline V CDR1 and CDR2: MNHNS, SASEGT. J lost 0 bases, V lost 4 bases, and 3 bases had no gene match. DNA for the CDR3: TGTGCCAGCAGTGGGTGGACTAGCGGGAGCTCCTACAATGAGCAGTTCTTC. Encoded protein: CASSGWTSGSSYNEQFF.

The rearrangement joins TRBV5-4 to TRBJ1-2; D possibly corresponds to TRBD1 (5 bases). Germline V gene data show CDR1 as SGHNT and CDR2 as YYREEE (reference sequence). The V and J ends lost 1 base and 7 bases respectively, with 11 bases between them. The CDR3 extends over 13 amino acids. DNA for the CDR3: TGTGCCAGCAGCTTGTTAGGGGATCTTGGCTACACCTTC. Protein: CASSLLGDLGYTF.

This chain joins TRBV19 and TRBJ2-1; 14 bases agree with TRBD2. V lost 3 bases to trimming and J lost 7 bases; unmatched junction nucleotides: 11. The CDR3 has 18 residues. Germline V lookup: CDR1 LNHDA, CDR2 SQIVND (reference sequence). The CDR3: CASSMTSGRGWFGNEQFF. Written as DNA, the CDR3 is TGTGCCAGTAGTATGACTAGCGGGAGGGGCTGGTTCGGGAATGAGCAGTTCTTC. Full variable domain (missing parts from reference TRBV19 and TRBJ2-1): DGGITQSPKYLFRKEGQNVTLSCEQNLNHDAMYWYRQDPGQGLRLIYYSQIVNDFQKGDIAEGYSVSREKKESFPLTVTSAQKNPTAFYLCASSMTSGRGWFGNEQFFGPGTRLTVL.

At least ten counts were recorded for this clonotype. For the CDR3, the DNA is TGTGCCAGCAGCGTAGGTCCAGGGGCCTACGAGCAGTACTTC. Amino acid sequence: CASSVGPGAYEQYF. The chain links TRBV9 to TRBJ2-7, with D tentatively TRBD1 (6 bases). This CDR3 region has 14 residues. The germline gives CDR1 SGDLS, CDR2 YYNGEE. V was trimmed by 0 bases and J by 2 bases, leaving 9 bases between them. The entire variable domain, with the rest obtained from reference TRBV9 and TRBJ2-7, is as follows: DSGVTQTPKHLITATGQRVTLRCSPRSGDLSVYWYQQSLDQGLQFLIQYYNGEERAKGNILERFSAQQFPDLHSELNLSSLELGDSALYFCASSVGPGAYEQYFGPGTRLTVT.

This clonotype was detected a few times. The rearrangement uses TRBV7-6 and TRBJ1-1; D is undetermined. CDR1 is SGHVS and CDR2 is FNYEAQ in the germline V gene. This CDR3 is built from 15 residues. The V and J ends lost 2 bases and 3 bases respectively, with 13 bases between them. CDR3 region: CASSLTYGGDTEAFF. The CDR3 DNA reads TGTGCCAGCAGCTTAACATACGGTGGGGACACTGAAGCTTTCTTT.

V and J are TRBV12-3 or TRBV12-4 and TRBJ2-2; 10 nucleotides match TRBD2. The CDR3 has 13 amino acids. V was clipped by 6 bases and J by 8 bases; unmatched bases: 3. The chain's CDR3 is CASRSSGRGELFF. CDR3 nucleotide sequence: TGTGCCAGCAGATCTAGCGGGAGAGGGGAGCTGTTTTTT.

Only a few counts were recorded for this clonotype. V and J are TRBV3-1 and TRBJ2-1; D is undetermined. Germline V lookup: CDR1 LGHDT, CDR2 YNNKEL (reference sequence). The length of the CDR3 is 14 residues. The ends were cut back, 3 bases at V and 0 bases at J, with 6 bases in the middle. The CDR3 protein is CASSQVISYNEQFF. The CDR3 bases are TGTGCCAGCAGCCAGGTGATCTCCTACAATGAGCAGTTCTTC.

The rearrangement uses TRBV14 and TRBJ2-1, with TRBD2 matching 10 bases. The germline V gene encodes CDR1 SGHDN and CDR2 FVKESK. V gave up 0 bases and J gave up 10 bases; unmatched junction bases: 12. The length of the CDR3 is 17 residues. CDR3 region: CASSQDTGLAGVREQFF. The CDR3 DNA reads TGTGCCAGCAGCCAAGATACGGGTCTAGCGGGAGTAAGGGAGCAGTTCTTC.

This clonotype was observed a few times. The rearrangement uses TRBV20-1 and TRBJ1-2; D unclear. Deletions cut 2 bases from V and 6 bases from J, with 10 bases between. CDR1 and CDR2 (germline): DFQATT, SNEGSKA (reference sequence). The CDR3 consists of 12 residues. Here the CDR3 DNA reads TGCAGTGCTAGAAGTAGTAGTGATGGCTACACCTTC. As protein: CSARSSSDGYTF.

Regarding this clonotype: This may stem from a read error, because a much larger clone lies one nucleotide away. The chain employs TRBV7-9 and TRBJ2-1; 8 bases map to TRBD2. This CDR3 is built from 13 residues. Germline CDR1 is SEHNR and CDR2 is FQNEAQ (reference sequence). The CDR3 sequence is CATLAGRTDEQLF. DNA of the CDR3: TGTGCCACCTTAGCGGGACGTACCGATGAGCAGCTCTTC.

V usage is TRBV7-2 and J usage is TRBJ2-2; TRBD2 might be the D (6 bases). The CDR3 consists of 15 residues. V shed 3 bases and J shed 0 bases, with 8 bases lying between them. Germline CDR1 and CDR2: SGHTA and FQGNSA. In DNA form, the CDR3 reads TGTGCCAGCAGCTTTAGCGGTTCGAACACCGGGGAGCTGTTTTTT. Its protein is CASSFSGSNTGELFF.

The chain has TRBV5-1 and TRBJ2-1; D may be TRBD2 (6 bases). Trimming left V 6 bases short and J 7 bases short, with 17 bases between. CDR1 is SGHRS, CDR2 YFSETQ, per germline. This CDR3 spans 14 amino acids. In DNA, the CDR3 is TGCGCCAGCACCGTGACTAGTAATAGGAATGAGCAGTTCTTC. Residues: CASTVTSNRNEQFF.

This clonotype has just a few counts. The chain carries TRBV20-1 and TRBJ2-7; weak D call: TRBD2 (7 bases). With 0 bases removed from V and 0 bases from J, the gap between germline ends came to 18 bases. CDR1 is DFQATT, CDR2 SNEGSKA, per germline (reference sequence). The length of the CDR3 is 17 residues. In DNA form, the CDR3 reads TGCAGTGCTAGAGAATGGGGTGGGGGGGCAAGCTCCTACGAGCAGTACTTC. It specifies CSAREWGGGASSYEQYF.

The chain recombines TRBV30 with TRBJ2-2; 10 nucleotides align to TRBD2. Germline assignment: CDR1 GTSNPN and CDR2 SVGIG (reference sequence). The CDR3 sequence is 15 residues long. The V and J ends lost 0 bases and 3 bases, in that order; junction bases with no gene match: 1. The CDR3 here is CAWSVLAGHTGELFF. CDR3 in DNA: TGTGCCTGGAGTGTACTAGCGGGACACACCGGGGAGCTGTTTTTT. The full variable domain, completed using reference TRBV30 and TRBJ2-2, is SQTIHQWPATLVQPVGSPLSLECTVEGTSNPNLYWYRQAAGRGLQLLFYSVGIGQISSEVPQNLSASRPQDRQFILSSKKLLLSDSGFYLCAWSVLAGHTGELFFGEGSRLTVL.

This clonotype was seen ten or more times. This chain links TRBV28 with TRBJ2-1; D is perhaps TRBD1 (5 bases). Germline-derived CDR1 and CDR2 are MDHEN and SYDVKM. Trimming stripped 3 bases from V and 7 bases from J, with 10 bases between. The CDR3 contains 13 residues. DNA for the CDR3: TGTGCCAGCAGTTTCAACAGGCGAAATGAGCAGTTCTTC. Translation: CASSFNRRNEQFF.

The rearrangement joins TRBV15 to TRBJ2-7; 9 nucleotides align to TRBD2. V gave up 8 bases and J gave up 4 bases; unmatched junction bases: 12. This CDR3 is 15 amino acids long. Germline V CDR1 and CDR2: LNHNV, YYDKDF (reference sequence). Here the CDR3 reads CATSPRVAGVYEQYF. DNA for the CDR3: TGTGCCACCTCCCCCCGGGTAGCGGGAGTGTACGAGCAGTACTTC. Together with reference TRBV15 and TRBJ2-7, the CDR3 gives the full variable domain: DAMVIQNPRYQVTQFGKPVTLSCSQTLNHNVMYWYQQKSSQAPKLLFHYYDKDFNNEADTPDNFQSRRPNTSFCFLDIRSPGLGDTAMYLCATSPRVAGVYEQYFGPGTRLTVT.

This clonotype was seen many times. The J gene is TRBJ1-4, the V gene TRBV20-1, with 7 bases that match TRBD1. V lost 0 bases, J lost 7 bases, and 2 bases stayed unmatched. Germline CDR1 is DFQATT and CDR2 is SNEGSKA (reference sequence). This CDR3 comprises 13 residues. In DNA form, the CDR3 reads TGCAGTGCTAGAGACAGGGGGGCTGAAAAACTGTTTTTT. It is translated as CSARDRGAEKLFF.

This clonotype was seen many times. The J gene is TRBJ2-1, the V gene TRBV4-3, with 12 bases that match TRBD2. The germline gives CDR1 LGHNA, CDR2 YSLEER. J was trimmed by 7 bases and V by 0 bases; bases with no gene match: 7. CDR3 length: 17 residues. CDR3 region: CASSQETSGRKRNEQFF. DNA for the CDR3: TGCGCCAGCAGCCAAGAAACTAGCGGGAGGAAGAGAAATGAGCAGTTCTTC.